Listed below are T cell receptor beta chains from one sample, sequenced in a study of T cell changes during pregnancy in multiple sclerosis. The assay was immunoSEQ multiplex PCR, and TCRdb's table has in-frame clones only and misses some. The profile shows roughly 120,000 clones, 80% to 95% of them singletons. The sample was peripheral blood, taken before pregnancy. The origin of the receptors is a female donor with multiple sclerosis, enrolled in a pregnancy study. The CDR3 runs from the conserved cysteine through the conserved F or W. The D gene is left open where the match is weak. Rows may omit the clone size; those that give it use once, few, many or a size class.

CDR3 length	V gene	clone size	D gene	J gene	CDR3 DNA	CDR3 protein
14	TRBV7-2	NA	NA	TRBJ1-5	TGTGCCAGCAGCGCCAACGCGGGTTTTCAGCCCCAGCATTTT	CASSANAGFQPQHF
17	TRBV5-1	NA	NA	TRBJ2-2	TGCGCCAGCAGCTCCGCCGGGGGGCTAGTCGATACCGGGGAGCTGTTTTTT	CASSSAGGLVDTGELFF
15	TRBV18	NA	NA	TRBJ2-1	TGTGCCAGCTCACCACCGGGGAGCTCCTACAATGAGCAGTTCTTC	CASSPPGSSYNEQFF
12	TRBV29-1	NA	NA	TRBJ2-1	TGCAGCGCTGACAGGGCGGGGAATGAGCAGTTCTTC	CSADRAGNEQFF
15	TRBV19	NA	NA	TRBJ2-1	TGTGCCAGTAGGCTAACAGGGGCCGGGAGAGATGAGCAGTTCTTC	CASRLTGAGRDEQFF
15	TRBV30	NA	TRBD1	TRBJ1-5	TGTGCCTGGAGTCCCGGGACAGGGAGCAATCAGCCCCAGCATTTT	CAWSPGTGSNQPQHF
16	TRBV2	once	TRBD1	TRBJ1-5	TGTGCCAGCAGTACTCCGGGACAGGGAGAGGGTCAGCCCCAGCATTTT	CASSTPGQGEGQPQHF
13	TRBV14	NA	NA	TRBJ1-1	TGTGCCAGCAGCCAAGATCTGAGGAAGGAAGCTTTCTTT	CASSQDLRKEAFF
16	TRBV28	NA	NA	TRBJ2-1	TGTGCCAGCAGTTTAGCGTTTTCGGGAGCACACAATGAGCAGTTCTTC	CASSLAFSGAHNEQFF
16	TRBV7-8	NA	TRBD2	TRBJ2-1	TGTGCCAGCAGCCCCGTACTAGCGGGAGAGGTGGGTGAGCAGTTCTTC	CASSPVLAGEVGEQFF
15	TRBV19	NA	TRBD1	TRBJ2-1	TGTGCCAGTACCTCCCGAGACAGGGGTTACAATGAGCAGTTCTTC	CASTSRDRGYNEQFF
15	TRBV10-3	NA	TRBD1	TRBJ2-2	TGTGCCATCAGTACCGGGACAGGGGGGACCGGGGAGCTGTTTTTT	CAISTGTGGTGELFF
16	TRBV7-9	NA	NA	TRBJ1-3	TGTGCCAGCAGCTTAGCGGGACTCCGCGGGGGAAACACCATATATTTT	CASSLAGLRGGNTIYF
15	TRBV29-1	NA	TRBD1	TRBJ1-3	TGCAGCGTCCAAGAGGGGGCACGGTCTGGAAACACCATATATTTT	CSVQEGARSGNTIYF
17	TRBV27	NA	NA	TRBJ2-1	TGTGCCAGCAGTTTAAGGCGGCGGGGAGCCTCCTACAATGAGCAGTTCTTC	CASSLRRRGASYNEQFF
12	TRBV7-9	NA	NA	TRBJ1-1	TGTGCCAGCAGCTCCTCGGACGGGGGAGCTTTCTTT	CASSSSDGGAFF
15	TRBV6-1	NA	TRBD1	TRBJ2-2	TGTGCCAGCATACCCCGGACAGGGGGTACCGGGGAGCTGTTTTTT	CASIPRTGGTGELFF
16	TRBV5-1	NA	TRBD1	TRBJ2-1	TGCGCCAGCAGCACAGGGGACAGGGGAAGTATGGATGAGCAGTTCTTC	CASSTGDRGSMDEQFF
14	TRBV19	NA	NA	TRBJ1-5	TGTGCCAGTAGTACCACGGGGGGCAATCAGCCCCAGCATTTT	CASSTTGGNQPQHF
14	TRBV11-1	once	TRBD1	TRBJ2-1	TGTGCCAGCGGCCCGGGACAGGGAGGCAATGAGCAGTTCTTC	CASGPGQGGNEQFF
16	TRBV5-4	NA	NA	TRBJ1-1	TGTGCCAGCAGCTTGGATCGTGGGACTACGAACACTGAAGCTTTCTTT	CASSLDRGTTNTEAFF
19	TRBV7-6	NA	TRBD1	TRBJ2-3	TGTGCCAGCAGCTTCAGAGCAGGGGGCCGCATTCCCGACACAGATACGCAGTATTTT	CASSFRAGGRIPDTDTQYF
17	TRBV27	NA	NA	TRBJ2-7	TGTGCCAGCAGTTTAAATCCGGCGACAGCCGCCACCTACGAGCAGTACTTC	CASSLNPATAATYEQYF
12	TRBV28	NA	NA	TRBJ2-2	TGTGCCAGCAGTGTAGACACCGGGGAGCTGTTTTTT	CASSVDTGELFF
17	TRBV5-6	NA	TRBD1	TRBJ1-3	TGTGCCAGCAGCCTACCCGGCCAGGGGGCCTTTGGAAACACCATATATTTT	CASSLPGQGAFGNTIYF
14	TRBV2	NA	NA	TRBJ1-5	TGTGCCAGCAGGCGGGACGGACCCAATCAGCCCCAGCATTTT	CASRRDGPNQPQHF
13	TRBV7-9	NA	TRBD1	TRBJ1-6	TGTGCCAGCAGCTACGGACAGGGTACACCCCTCCACTTT	CASSYGQGTPLHF
15	TRBV9	NA	NA	TRBJ1-2	TGTGCCAGCAGCGTAACCCTCCAGGGGTTCGGTGGCTACACCTTC	CASSVTLQGFGGYTF
14	TRBV10-3	NA	TRBD1	TRBJ1-3	TGTGCCGTTGGACAGGGGGTCTCTGGAAACACCATATATTTT	CAVGQGVSGNTIYF
16	TRBV9	NA	NA	TRBJ2-3	TGTGCCAGCACCCAAGGGGGGGGGATCGGTACAGATACGCAGTATTTT	CASTQGGGIGTDTQYF
15	TRBV4-1	NA	NA	TRBJ1-2	TGCGCCAGCAGCCAACAAGGACAACGTTCGAATGGCTACACCTTC	CASSQQGQRSNGYTF